This T cell receptor (beta chain) was profiled in a study of blood T cell repertoires in COVID-19. TCRdb's table, derived via immunoSEQ multiplex PCR, lists solely in-frame clones and lacks some. This table has approximately 150,000 clones, 80% to 90% appearing once. V lost 0 bases and J lost 3, with 5 bases in between. The CDR3 has 13 residues. Looked up from germline, CDR1 is LNHNV and CDR2 is YYDKDF (reference sequence). The sequence derives from a man aged 60-69 years who had recovered from COVID-19. Sequencing was performed on PBMCs or T cells enriched from blood (not recorded which). The rearrangement uses TRBV15 and TRBJ2-5; no reliable D call. In nucleotides, the CDR3 is TGTGCCACCAGCAGAGATCGAGAAGAGACCCAGTACTTC. It specifies CATSRDREETQYF.